This record looks at one TCR beta chain sequence and its context. Antigen: not known. The sample originates from a study of blood T cells in healthy people across ages. Study information: About one barcoded beta molecule per two T cells came from capture by template switching. Study-level results: It was held that the diversity estimates obtained from one million T cells were underestimates. With donor CMV status unknown, expanded clonotype changes were possibly confounded.

This CDR3 region has 19 residues. CDR1 and CDR2 (germline): SGHTA, FQGNSA. J lost 1 base, V lost 4 bases, and 15 bases had no gene match. The authors ran a second PCR of roughly 6 to 12 cycles using a sample-barcoded 5' primer and a J-beta primer mix. One entry per CDR3 protein results from TCRdb running MiXCR on the 5' RACE reads. The sample has over 1,500,000 distinct CDR3 sequences; roughly 52% are singletons. This TCR derives from a woman aged 40 to 50 in good health. The chain joins TRBV7-2 to TRBJ2-2; 7 positions agree with TRBD1. Sequences were obtained from blood. The CDR3 DNA follows: TGTGCCAGCAGCTCCCGTATCGGGACAGTAGGAAGGAACACCGGGGAGCTGTTTTTT. Protein sequence: CASSSRIGTVGRNTGELFF.